This T cell receptor beta chain came from a study of cytomegalovirus exposure and HLA in healthy donors (dated by TCRdb to 2017 to 2019). For context, the study as a whole: An earlier analysis of roughly 610 of the donors reported around 280 Gb of sequence data and 100 million to 120 million unique TCR beta sequences obtained from 150 million to 200 million T cells. Around 320 gigabases of sequencing data and some 85 million unique TCR sequences were included in an early release covering roughly 600 HLA-typed donors. Of the 300 to 500 genotyped donors, 65% to 90% were placed in the genetic ancestry cluster associated with self-reported Caucasian donors. The study was designed to test whether signatures of past pathogen exposure could be identified by cataloging public T cell receptors. The study used immunosequencing to profile the T cell repertoires of 600 to 850 subjects and linked those repertoires to cytomegalovirus serostatus. Along with the roughly 670-subject first cohort, a separate validation cohort of approximately 110 different subjects was used. To predict cytomegalovirus infection status, the study brought together high-throughput TCR immunosequencing, statistical association of individual TCRs with disease status, and machine learning. In a later analysis, previously published TCR beta repertoires from about 670 donors were re-analyzed and high-resolution HLA genotyping was added so that TCR occurrence patterns could be studied. Rather than using new phenotypic data, the later analysis identified candidate immune exposures from TCR beta sequences and from how often those sequences occurred across donors. An earlier analysis of about 600 of the donors used high-throughput TCR beta sequencing to judge whether each TCR beta V gene segment behaved as functional or pseudogenic. Donor age, sex, ethnicity and CMV serostatus were compiled together with the repertoire data. Genome-wide SNP genotypes for about 65% of the 666 donors were used in a later genetic analysis, which treated that subset as a discovery cohort. All discovery cohort repertoires had been generated using a single sequencing platform. Class I and class II HLA loci were covered by the typing at four-digit resolution. The number of typed donors differed by locus: roughly 620-640 for A, B, C, DRB1 and DQB1; 500 to 550 for DQA1; roughly 600 for DPA1; and around 450 for DPB1. Because of strong linkage in the cohort, four to six DR-DQ haplotypes were treated as single units for association and clustering. On average, about 200,000 unique TCR beta nucleotide sequences were sequenced per donor among fewer than 500 genotyped donors of the cohort, with roughly 18% of those sequences being non-productive.

V and J lose 5 bases and 0 bases, and a span of 8 bases separates them. The CDR3 has 15 amino acids, counting the end cysteine and phenylalanine. Only the CDR3 portion is preserved as DNA: 45 bases, with reading frame beginning at the first base. CDR1 is given as SGHTA and CDR2 as FQGNSA, both from the germline V gene. The paper's findings and limits, for the study overall: Some IMGT-functional V segments, including TRBV6-2 and TRBV6-3, could not be distinguished by the 87-base-pair reads and were therefore excluded. A later analysis found that HLA-associated TCR beta chains were more clonally expanded and had lower generation probabilities than equally common non-associated chains. The authors suggested that the approach could potentially be generalized to other disease states and immunological phenotypes. The sequencing pipeline was judged likely to have produced a cluster of highly shared sequence variants as a technical artifact. In both the original and validation cohorts, the classifier was reported to diagnose cytomegalovirus status with high specificity and sensitivity. In this cohort, only TCR beta chains were sequenced, and detectable features were limited by the absence of alpha or paired-chain data. When HLA alleles, especially DR and DQ, strongly co-occurred, TCR associations were difficult to assign to individual alleles. An association between a missense DCLRE1C variant and V-gene and J-gene trimming of TCR beta chains was found in a later genetic analysis and replicated in an independent cohort. Most CMV-associated TCR beta chains appeared to be HLA-restricted in a later analysis, and the HLA associations seemed to be driven largely by CMV exposure. A further reported finding was that TCR beta sequences accurately predicted the HLA-A and HLA-B alleles for most subjects in the first cohort. Correlated functional status among segregating V segments might be attributable to linkage disequilibrium, but an unknown experimental factor could not be ruled out. A later analysis found that TCR association rates varied across HLA loci, with DRB1 alleles showing the most associated TCRs and HLA-C alleles the fewest. Because some donors lacked HLA typing at each locus, the association tests relied only on the typed subset. In vitro tests confirmed that three of the cytomegalovirus-associated TCR beta chains recognize cytomegalovirus antigens. Broadly in line with IMGT annotations, most TCR beta V segments showed up in productive rearrangements about 90% or about 30% of the time in an earlier analysis of around 600 of the donors. Compared with the 666-donor mean, donors in an Asian-associated ancestry cluster had fewer N-insertions in productive TCRs, according to a later genetic analysis. The only immune exposure information available for the cohort was CMV serostatus. The presence/absence analyses assumed that sequencing depth was roughly uniform across donors, and that assumption may not be true. According to a later analysis, parvovirus B19, influenza, CMV and Epstein-Barr virus appeared linked to several top co-occurrence clusters. The study listed 164 TCR beta chains as associated with cytomegalovirus. In a later analysis, 15,000 to 20,000 TCR beta sequences were associated with specific HLA alleles at a false discovery rate of 0.05. The earlier analysis of almost 600 of the donors excluded roughly 17 rarely observed V segments, including chromosome 9 orphons, because counts were too low. Across donors, most TCR sequences were observed very rarely, whereas some public TCRs were present in many individuals.

In regard to this clone: Its antigen target is currently unknown. No base qualities exist here, and no much larger clone lies one base off it.

The cohort was made up of 666 healthy bone marrow donors. Cohort members were all nominally healthy when sampled, although unrecorded immune exposures were likely present. The donor was CMV seronegative and belonged to the group of 350 to 400 seronegative cohort members. Every donor gave a peripheral blood sample, and the peripheral blood mononuclear cells from that sample were used for TCR beta sequencing. The Qiagen DNeasy Blood Extraction Kit was used to extract genomic DNA from the blood cell samples. Library preparation employed the immunoSEQ multiplex PCR assay. For the multiplex PCR, a mixture combining 60 forward primers for TCR Vbeta segments and 13 reverse primers for TCR Jbeta segments was used. A multiplex PCR assay on genomic DNA amplified the CDR3 region of rearranged TCR beta genes. Amplified TCR beta libraries were sequenced as 87-base-pair reads on the Illumina HiSeq System. On the authors' methods: Across the 700 or so repertoires, a later analysis counted roughly 77 million unique TCR beta chains, approximately 10 million of which were shared by at least two donors. A nearest-neighbor algorithm error-corrected the raw reads and collapsed the reads into unique sequences, merging closely related sequences to remove PCR and sequencing errors. Alignment of CDR3 sequences to IMGT reference sequences was used to assign V, D and J gene segments. For a sequence to be retained, a match of at least six nucleotides was required to both a V gene segment and a J gene segment. A rearrangement was called productive if the CDR3 had no stop codons and remained in frame with V and J, and every other rearrangement was called non-productive. CDR3 was defined by IMGT convention, running from the second conserved V-encoded cysteine to the conserved J-encoded phenylalanine. The earlier analysis of approximately 590 of the donors excluded any sequence lacking an unambiguous match to a single V gene segment. An earlier analysis of 587 of the donors classified V segments as functional when productive rearrangements were above 56.7% and as segregating when the standard deviation between donors was above 5%. A statistical classification framework was built to diagnose cytomegalovirus status from the catalog of TCR beta chain sequences. V and J gene assignment, in a later analysis, came from comparing TCR nucleotide sequences with IMGT/GENE-DB human TR gene sequences. The TCRdist pipeline was used in a later analysis to assign CDR3 sequences and most-parsimonious VDJ recombination scenarios. In a later analysis, every TCR beta chain was defined by the combination of its CDR3 amino acid sequence and its V-gene family, and reads without a unique V-gene family were dropped. To address suspected cross-contamination and a sequencing artifact, a later analysis removed several hundred highly shared, low-generation-probability nucleotide sequences. In a later analysis, a clonal expansion index was calculated for each public chain from normalized within-repertoire ranks of inferred template counts. A later analysis computed generation probabilities with a VDJ recombination model fitted to out-of-frame rearrangements, and checked the results against IGoR. A later analysis scored TCR-TCR, TCR-HLA and TCR-CMV co-occurrence with hypergeometric tests, applying a repertoire-size bias correction to TCR pairs. To estimate false discovery rates, a later analysis permuted the HLA or CMV assignments 20 times. In a later analysis, co-occurring TCRs were grouped with DBSCAN, and TCRdist sequence similarity was added when clustering was performed within HLA-allele-positive subsets. Co-occurrence clustering excluded repertoires with fewer than 30,000 or more than 120,000 public chains, plus five with anomalous nucleotide sharing. TCRdb stores this immuneACCESS table with in-frame sequences only. Part of the clones is absent; in the studies checked, under half of the shortfall reflects unresolved V genes, and no reason is known for the rest. D and trimming were read from the DNA, whereas the V and J calls and clone size are those reported in that table. The sample has about 160,000 clones on record, about three quarters of them singletons. The ten largest clones take up 3% to 3.5% of the sample.

What was sequenced was PBMCs. This clonotype originated in a woman aged 40 to 55 in good health and CMV-seronegative. Here the chain combines TRBV7-2 and TRBJ1-6; a tentative D call is TRBD1 (6 bases match). The DNA reads as follows: TGTGCCAGCAGCCTGGACAGCTCCTATAATTCACCCCTCCACTTT. Translated, this is CASSLDSSYNSPLHF. With the rest looked up from the reference TRBV7-2 and TRBJ1-6 genes rather than sequenced, the full variable domain is GAGVSQSPSNKVTEKGKDVELRCDPISGHTALYWYRQSLGQGLEFLIYFQGNSAPDKSGLPSDRFSAERTGGSVSTLTIQRTQQEDSAVYLCASSLDSSYNSPLHFGNGTRLTVT.